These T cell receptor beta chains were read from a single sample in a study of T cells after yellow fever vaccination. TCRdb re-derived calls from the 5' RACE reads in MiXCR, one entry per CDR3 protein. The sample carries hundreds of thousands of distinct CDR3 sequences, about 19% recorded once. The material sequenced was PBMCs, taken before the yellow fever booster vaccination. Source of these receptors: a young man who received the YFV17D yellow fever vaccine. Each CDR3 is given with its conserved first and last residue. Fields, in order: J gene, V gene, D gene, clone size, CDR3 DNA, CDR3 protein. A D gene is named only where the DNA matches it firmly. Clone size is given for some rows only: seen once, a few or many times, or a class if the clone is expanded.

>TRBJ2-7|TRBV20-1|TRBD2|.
TGCAGTGCTATTAGCGGGGTGAGCTACGAGCAGTACTTC
CSAISGVSYEQYF
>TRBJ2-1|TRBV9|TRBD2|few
TGTGCCAGCAGCATAGCCGGGACTAGCGGGTACAATGAGCAGTTCTTC
CASSIAGTSGYNEQFF
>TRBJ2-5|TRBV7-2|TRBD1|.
TGTGCCAGCAGCTACCACAGGGGTGAGACCCAGTACTTC
CASSYHRGETQYF
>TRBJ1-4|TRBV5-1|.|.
TGCGCCAGCAGCCCAACTCCGGGACAATGGAGTGAAAAACTGTTTTTT
CASSPTPGQWSEKLFF
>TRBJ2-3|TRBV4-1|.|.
TGCGCCAGCACTTCTTCCACAGATACGCAGTATTTT
CASTSSTDTQYF
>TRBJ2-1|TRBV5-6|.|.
TGTGCCAGCATCAAAACAGGCGAGCAGTTCTTC
CASIKTGEQFF
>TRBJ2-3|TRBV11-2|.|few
TGTGCCAGCAGCTTAGATCCGGGGGATACGCAGTATTTT
CASSLDPGDTQYF
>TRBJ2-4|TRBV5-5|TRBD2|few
TGTGCCAGCGGATCTTGGGGGGGGAGTTCTAACATTCAGTACTTC
CASGSWGGSSNIQYF
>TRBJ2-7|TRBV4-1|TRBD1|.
TGCGCCAGCAGCCAAGTTGTCGGGACAGGGGGCTACGAGCAGTACTTC
CASSQVVGTGGYEQYF
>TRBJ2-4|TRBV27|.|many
TGTGCCAGCAAGGGTTCCCTAGCCAAAAACATTCAGTACTTC
CASKGSLAKNIQYF
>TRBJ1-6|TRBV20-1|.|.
TGCAGTGCCCCGGATGTTGGTTCACCCCTCCACTTT
CSAPDVGSPLHF
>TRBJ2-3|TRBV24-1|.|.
TGTGCCACCAGTGATCCTTACCTCGGACAGCCGGGGGATACGCAGTATTTT
CATSDPYLGQPGDTQYF
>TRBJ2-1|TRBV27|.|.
TGTGCCAGCAGTAAACGGGGGGCCGGGAATGAGCAGTTCTTC
CASSKRGAGNEQFF
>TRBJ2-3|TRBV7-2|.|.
TGTGCCAGCAGTGGGGGCGGTAGCATCCCAGATACGCAGTATTTT
CASSGGGSIPDTQYF
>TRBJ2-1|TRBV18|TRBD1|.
TGTGCCAGCTCGCCGAGGGGGCTTCGTGAGCAGTTCTTC
CASSPRGLREQFF
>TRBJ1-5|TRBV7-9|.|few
TGTGCCAGCAGCTTTGAAGGGTGGGATCAGCCCCAGCATTTT
CASSFEGWDQPQHF
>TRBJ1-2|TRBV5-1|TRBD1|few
TGCGCCAGCAGCTCGCTGACAGGGGAGCGCTATGGCTACACCTTC
CASSSLTGERYGYTF
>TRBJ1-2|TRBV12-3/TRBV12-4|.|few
TGTGCCAGCAGGCCTCATTCTAACTATGGCTACACCTTC
CASRPHSNYGYTF
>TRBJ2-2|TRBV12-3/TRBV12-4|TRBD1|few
TGTGCCAGCAGGCAGGGACAGGGAATTGACACCGGGGAGCTGTTTTTT
CASRQGQGIDTGELFF
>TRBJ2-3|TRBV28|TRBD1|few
TGTGCCAGCAGTACCGGGACAGGGGGCACAGATACGCAGTATTTT
CASSTGTGGTDTQYF
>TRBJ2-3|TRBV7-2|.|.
TGTGCCAGCAGCTTAGCGCGGGGACGTAGCACAGATACGCAGTATTTT
CASSLARGRSTDTQYF
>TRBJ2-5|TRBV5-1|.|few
TGCGCCAGCAGCATAACCCCGACAGTTTTCCAAGAGACCCAGTACTTC
CASSITPTVFQETQYF
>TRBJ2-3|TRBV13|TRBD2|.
TGTGCCAGCAGCTCCGGACTAGCGGGACCCAGCACAGATACGCAGTATTTT
CASSSGLAGPSTDTQYF
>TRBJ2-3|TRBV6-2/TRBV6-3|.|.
TGTGCCAGCAGTTCACCGACAAGAAGCACAGATACGCAGTATTTT
CASSSPTRSTDTQYF
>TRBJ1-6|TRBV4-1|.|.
TGCGCCAGCAGCGCCCCCCCTTCTAATTCACCCCTCCACTTT
CASSAPPSNSPLHF
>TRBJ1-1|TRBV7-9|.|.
TGTGCCAGCAGCTCAATGGGACACCTGACTGAAGCTTTCTTT
CASSSMGHLTEAFF
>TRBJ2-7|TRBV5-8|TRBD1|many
TGTGCCAGCGCCCATCCACAGGGGACCTACGAGCAGTACTTC
CASAHPQGTYEQYF
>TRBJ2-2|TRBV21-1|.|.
TGTGCCAGCAGCAAATGCCACCGAGCCACCGGGGAGCTGTTTTTT
CASSKCHRATGELFF
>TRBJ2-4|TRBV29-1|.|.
TGCAGCGCCCGTGCGTCTGCCAAAAACATTCAGTACTTC
CSARASAKNIQYF
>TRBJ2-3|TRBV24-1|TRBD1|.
TGTGCCACCAGCGTGGACAGGGGAGAAGATACGCAGTATTTT
CATSVDRGEDTQYF
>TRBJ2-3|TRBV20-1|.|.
TGCAGTGCTAGAGATCATTTTACGCAGTATTTT
CSARDHFTQYF
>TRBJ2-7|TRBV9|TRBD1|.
TGTGCCAGCAGCGTGGGACAGGCCCCCCGCGAGCAGTACTTC
CASSVGQAPREQYF